This is a list of T cell receptor beta chains from one sample in a study of vaccination and CD4 T cells after COVID-19. Antigens for these TCRs are unknown. TCRdb re-called the PCR reads through MiXCR, storing one row per CDR3 protein. The sample has approximately 24,000 distinct CDR3 sequences, around 66% seen once. Sequencing used CD4+ T cells from blood, cultured in vitro. The receptors stem from a human donor who had recovered from COVID-19. The CDR3 runs from the conserved cysteine through the conserved F or W. A D gene is named only where the DNA matches it firmly. Expanded clones are given a class, and other clones once, few, many or no size at all.

d_call clone_size j_call v_call cdr3_nt cdr3_aa
NA few TRBJ1-5 TRBV20-1 TGCAGTGCTCGCAACAGGGCGGGATTCCAGCCCCAGCATTTT CSARNRAGFQPQHF
NA NA TRBJ1-2 TRBV28 TGTGCCAGCAGCGACAGTCTCTATGGCTACACCTTC CASSDSLYGYTF
NA NA TRBJ2-5 TRBV6-2/TRBV6-3 TGTGCCAGCAGTTACGAACAGTTCCAAGAGACCCAGTACTTC CASSYEQFQETQYF
NA NA TRBJ2-4 TRBV27 TGTGCCAGCAGTCCCCACGGCTCAAGGAACATTCAGTACTTC CASSPHGSRNIQYF
TRBD2 NA TRBJ2-3 TRBV6-2/TRBV6-3 TGTGCCAGCCGCGGACTAGCGGGAGGAGATACGCAGTATTTT CASRGLAGGDTQYF
TRBD1 few TRBJ1-6 TRBV7-2 TGTGCCAGCAGCACAACAGGGGGGAATTCACCCCTCCACTTT CASSTTGGNSPLHF
TRBD2 NA TRBJ2-3 TRBV27 TGTGCCAGCAGTCCAACCGGGACTAGCGGGAGGGCACGAGCGACAGATACGCAGTATTTT CASSPTGTSGRARATDTQYF
NA NA TRBJ1-1 TRBV11-3 TGTGCCAGCAGCTTAGCGTTCCCCGAGGGCGAAGCTTTCTTT CASSLAFPEGEAFF
NA few TRBJ2-2 TRBV7-2 TGTGCCAGCAGCCCCATCCCACAGAACACCGGGGAGCTGTTTTTT CASSPIPQNTGELFF
NA NA TRBJ1-1 TRBV11-2 TGTGCCAGCAGCTTTCGGGGGCGGCCGGAAGCTTTCTTT CASSFRGRPEAFF
TRBD2 NA TRBJ2-1 TRBV11-2 TGTGCCAGCAGCTTAACTAGCGGGAGGGCCGGTTGGGCCCCCACTGAGCAGTTCTTC CASSLTSGRAGWAPTEQFF
TRBD1 NA TRBJ1-2 TRBV28 TGTGCCAGCAGAAACAGGGGCCCCAACTATGGCTACACCTTC CASRNRGPNYGYTF
NA once TRBJ1-2 TRBV28 TGTGCCAGCAGCCCCCGGCGGCCAAAACAAAACTATGGCTACACCTTC CASSPRRPKQNYGYTF